This T cell receptor (beta chain) comes out of a study of cytomegalovirus exposure and HLA in healthy donors (dated by TCRdb to 2017 to 2019). Regarding the research as a whole: In an earlier analysis of some 550 of the donors, around 290 Gb of sequence data and about 110 million unique TCR beta sequences from some 170 million T cells were reported. An early release that covered approximately 600 HLA-typed donors contained about 290 gigabases of sequencing data and 80 million or so unique TCR sequences. In an earlier analysis of 587 of the donors, high-throughput TCR beta sequencing was used to judge whether each TCR beta V gene segment behaved as functional or pseudogenic. A later analysis re-analyzed previously published TCR beta repertoires from 666 donors and added high-resolution HLA genotyping to study TCR occurrence patterns. Typing coverage varied by locus: roughly 629-640 donors for A, B, C, DRB1 and DQB1; roughly 560 for DQA1; more than 600 for DPA1; 450 to 480 for DPB1. Along with the approximately 700-subject first cohort, a separate validation cohort of roughly 110 different subjects was used. The study profiled the T cell repertoires of about 640 subjects by immunosequencing and related them to cytomegalovirus serostatus. The study was designed to test whether signatures of past pathogen exposure could be identified by cataloging public T cell receptors. Rather than drawing on any new phenotypic data, the later analysis identified candidate immune exposures from TCR beta sequences and the way those sequences occurred across donors. In a later genetic analysis, genome-wide SNP genotypes for about three fifths of the roughly 670 donors were used, and that subset was treated as a discovery cohort. On average, over 200,000 unique TCR beta nucleotide sequences were sequenced per donor among a few hundred genotyped donors of the cohort, with roughly 18% of those sequences being non-productive. Roughly five DR-DQ haplotypes were handled as single units for association and clustering, since linkage in the cohort was strong. Of the roughly 400 genotyped donors, about 80% fell in the genetic ancestry cluster associated with self-reported Caucasian donors. To predict cytomegalovirus infection status, the study brought together high-throughput TCR immunosequencing, statistical association of individual TCRs with disease status, and machine learning. HLA typing included class I and class II loci at four-digit resolution. Donor age, sex, ethnicity and CMV serostatus were compiled together with the repertoire data. Every repertoire in the discovery cohort had been generated on one and the same sequencing platform.

In regard to this clone: The antigen it binds to is not known. No base qualities exist here, and no much larger clone lies one base off it.

Summary of the overall study and its limitations: Assigning TCR associations to individual alleles was difficult when HLA alleles, especially DR and DQ, strongly co-occurred. Presence/absence analyses assumed roughly uniform sequencing depth across donors, an assumption that may not hold. The classifier was reported to diagnose cytomegalovirus status with high specificity and sensitivity in both the original cohort and the validation cohort. For the cohort, immune exposure information was limited to CMV serostatus. This cohort had only TCR beta chains sequenced, and the lack of alpha or paired-chain data limited which features could be detected. In vitro tests confirmed that a few of the cytomegalovirus-associated TCR beta chains recognize cytomegalovirus antigens. According to a later genetic analysis, donors in an Asian-associated ancestry cluster had fewer N-insertions in productive TCRs than the approximately 670-donor mean. A further reported finding was that TCR beta sequences accurately predicted the HLA-A and HLA-B alleles for most subjects in the first cohort. In an earlier analysis of around 600 of the donors, most TCR beta V segments appeared in productive rearrangements about 87% or about 30% of the time, broadly matching IMGT annotations. Approximately 18 rarely observed V segments, including chromosome 9 orphons, were excluded from the earlier analysis of a few hundred of the donors because counts were too low. Across donors, most TCR sequences were observed very rarely, whereas some public TCRs were present in many individuals. Because HLA typing was unavailable for some donors at each locus, only the typed subset was used in association tests. An association between a missense DCLRE1C variant and V-gene and J-gene trimming of TCR beta chains was found in a later genetic analysis and replicated in an independent cohort. In the study, around 150 TCR beta chains were listed as associated with cytomegalovirus. Several of the top co-occurrence clusters appeared to be linked to parvovirus B19, influenza, CMV and Epstein-Barr virus, according to a later analysis. A later analysis found that HLA-associated TCR beta chains were more clonally expanded and had lower generation probabilities than equally common non-associated chains. A later analysis found that TCR association rates varied across HLA loci, with DRB1 alleles showing the most associated TCRs and HLA-C alleles the fewest. According to the authors, the approach could potentially be generalized to other disease states and immunological phenotypes. A group of highly shared sequence variants was considered likely to be a technical artifact of the sequencing pipeline. Specific HLA alleles were associated with roughly 16,000 TCR beta sequences at a false discovery rate of 0.05 in a later analysis. Correlated functional status among segregating V segments might reflect linkage disequilibrium, but an unknown experimental factor could not be ruled out. In a later analysis, most CMV-associated TCR beta chains were found to appear HLA-restricted, with HLA associations seemingly driven largely by CMV exposure.

The cohort comprised some 700 healthy bone marrow donors. Cohort members were all nominally healthy when sampled, although unrecorded immune exposures were likely present. The donor was CMV seronegative and was included in the group of under 450 seronegative cohort members. Every donor gave a peripheral blood sample, and the peripheral blood mononuclear cells from that sample were used for TCR beta sequencing. The Qiagen DNeasy Blood Extraction Kit was used to extract genomic DNA from the blood cell samples. Library generation was performed with the immunoSEQ multiplex PCR assay. A mixture of 60 forward primers for TCR Vbeta segments and 13 reverse primers for TCR Jbeta segments was used in the multiplex PCR. The CDR3 region of rearranged TCR beta genes was amplified from genomic DNA by a multiplex PCR assay. Amplified TCR beta libraries were sequenced as 87-base-pair reads on the Illumina HiSeq System. The original methods were these. A later analysis counted about 80 million unique TCR beta chains across the approximately 700 repertoires, and some 12 million of these chains were shared by at least two donors. Raw reads were error-corrected and collapsed into unique sequences by a nearest-neighbor algorithm in which closely related sequences were merged to remove PCR and sequencing errors. V, D and J gene segments were assigned by aligning CDR3 sequences to IMGT reference sequences. Each retained sequence needed at least a six-nucleotide match to both a V gene segment and a J gene segment. Rearrangements were called productive when the CDR3 lacked stop codons and stayed in frame with V and J; all others were non-productive. Following IMGT convention, CDR3 was defined as the stretch from the second conserved V-encoded cysteine up to the conserved J-encoded phenylalanine. The earlier analysis of about 570 of the donors excluded any sequence lacking an unambiguous match to a single V gene segment. An earlier analysis of several hundred of the donors classified V segments as functional when productive rearrangements were above 56.7% and as segregating when the standard deviation between donors was above 5%. A statistical classification framework was built for diagnosing cytomegalovirus status from the catalog of TCR beta chain sequences. V and J gene assignment, in a later analysis, came from comparing TCR nucleotide sequences with IMGT/GENE-DB human TR gene sequences. The TCRdist pipeline was used in a later analysis to assign CDR3 sequences and most-parsimonious VDJ recombination scenarios. In a later analysis, each TCR beta chain was defined by its CDR3 amino acid sequence together with its V-gene family, and reads without a unique V-gene family were excluded. To address suspected cross-contamination and a sequencing artifact, a later analysis removed under 600 highly shared, low-generation-probability nucleotide sequences. A later analysis calculated a clonal expansion index for each public chain from normalized within-repertoire ranks of inferred template counts. A later analysis computed generation probabilities with a VDJ recombination model fitted to out-of-frame rearrangements, and checked the results against IGoR. A later analysis scored TCR-TCR, TCR-HLA and TCR-CMV co-occurrence with hypergeometric tests, applying a repertoire-size bias correction to TCR pairs. A later analysis estimated false discovery rates by permuting HLA or CMV assignments 20 times. In a later analysis, co-occurring TCRs were grouped with DBSCAN, and TCRdist sequence similarity was added when clustering was performed within HLA-allele-positive subsets. For co-occurrence clustering, repertoires with fewer than 30,000 or more than 120,000 public chains were excluded, along with about five repertoires with anomalous nucleotide sharing. Not all clones reach the TCRdb copy of this immuneACCESS table, which keeps in-frame sequences only. Checked studies attribute under half of the gap to unresolved V genes and leave the rest unexplained. V and J calls and clone size are given by that table; D and trimming were obtained from the DNA. In all, the sample holds tens of thousands of clones, and about four fifths of those were seen once. The ten largest clones represent about 4.5% of the sample.

Source material: PBMCs. The receptor comes from a woman in her 30s in good health and CMV-seronegative.

The encoded CDR3 is CATFGQRHSMNTEAFF. The DNA reads TGTGCCACTTTCGGACAGAGGCATTCTATGAACACTGAAGCTTTCTTT. The sequence is built from TRBV7-2 and TRBJ1-1; the D segment could be TRBD1, given 6 matching bases. Spanning cysteine to phenylalanine, the CDR3 consists of 16 amino acids. Only the CDR3 part of the read is kept: 48 bases, read in frame from the first base. V is pared back by 10 bases and J by 0 bases, with 21 bases lying between the germline termini. Per the germline V gene, SGHTA is the CDR1 and FQGNSA is the CDR2.